The 7 T cell receptor beta chains given below trace back to one sample, sequenced in a study of beta chain features in type 1 diabetes. Expressed TCRB transcripts were sequenced because the isolated RNA had all been reverse transcribed beforehand. Clones were sequenced by immunoSEQ multiplex PCR, and TCRdb holds only the in-frame ones, with some missing. The sample yields under 250,000 clones, roughly 13% seen once. The material sequenced was naive CD4+ T cells from blood. These receptors originate from a middle-aged woman in good health.

This clone was seen a handful of times. The J gene is TRBJ1-2, the V gene TRBV7-9, with D possibly matching TRBD1 (5 bases). The CDR3 sequence is 12 residues long. Per germline, CDR1 SEHNR and CDR2 FQNEAQ (reference sequence). The V and J ends lost 5 bases and 4 bases respectively, with 8 bases between them. CDR3 residues: CASSQGLYGYTF. In nucleotides, the CDR3 is TGTGCCAGCAGCCAGGGCCTCTATGGCTACACCTTC.

This clone was counted between two and nine times. V usage is TRBV5-6 and J usage is TRBJ2-5, with 8 bases that match TRBD2. The CDR3 extends over 17 amino acids. With 4 bases clipped from V and 5 bases from J, the junction kept 16 bases outside the gene matches. Germline CDR1 SGHDT, CDR2 YYEEEE. This chain's CDR3 is CASSVGVGGGRGETQYF. For the CDR3, the DNA is TGTGCCAGCAGCGTGGGGGTCGGGGGGGGCCGAGGGGAGACCCAGTACTTC.

V usage is TRBV2 and J usage is TRBJ2-5, with 7 bases matching TRBD1. J was trimmed by 5 bases and V by 3 bases; bases with no gene match: 9. CDR3 length: 15 amino acids. Germline assignment: CDR1 SNHLY and CDR2 FYNNEI. The CDR3 region has the DNA TGTGCCAGCAGTGACTGGGGCAGGGGGTCGGAGACCCAGTACTTC. The encoded protein is CASSDWGRGSETQYF.

This clone came up a few times. This chain links TRBV14 with TRBJ2-1; 9 nucleotides align to TRBD2. V dropped 4 bases and J dropped 8; count of bases not matched to a gene: 9. The CDR3 spans 15 residues. Germline V lookup: CDR1 SGHDN, CDR2 FVKESK. DNA of the CDR3: TGTGCCAGCAGCCCCAAGCTAGCGGGGTTCTATGAGCAGTTCTTC. It specifies CASSPKLAGFYEQFF.

The CDR3 loop reads CASSFGSSEQFF. In DNA, the CDR3 is TGTGCCAGCAGTTTCGGATCTAGTGAGCAGTTCTTC. This chain joins TRBV27 and TRBJ2-1; D is unclear. Germline V gene sequence: CDR1 MNHEY, CDR2 SMNVEV (reference sequence). This CDR3 is built from 12 residues. The ends were cut back, 3 bases at V and 9 bases at J, with 9 bases in the middle.

CDR3 region: CASSRPAGGYNEQFF. CDR3 coding DNA: TGTGCCAGCAGCCGTCCAGCGGGGGGCTACAATGAGCAGTTCTTC. The chain has TRBV7-6 and TRBJ2-1; 9 nucleotides match TRBD2. Trimming cost V 5 bases and J 3 bases; bases outside gene matches: 5. Germline loops: CDR1 SGHVS, CDR2 FNYEAQ. The CDR3 sequence is 15 residues long.

This rearrangement joins TRBV13 to TRBJ1-1; TRBD1 might be the D (6 bases). The CDR3 totals 11 residues. Germline V gives CDR1 PRHDT, CDR2 FYEKMQ (reference sequence). The ends were cut back, 8 bases at V and 11 bases at J, with 15 bases in the middle. As DNA, the CDR3 is TGTGCCAGCTCCAGGGGAGAAGTGGCTTTCTTT. Translation gives CASSRGEVAFF.